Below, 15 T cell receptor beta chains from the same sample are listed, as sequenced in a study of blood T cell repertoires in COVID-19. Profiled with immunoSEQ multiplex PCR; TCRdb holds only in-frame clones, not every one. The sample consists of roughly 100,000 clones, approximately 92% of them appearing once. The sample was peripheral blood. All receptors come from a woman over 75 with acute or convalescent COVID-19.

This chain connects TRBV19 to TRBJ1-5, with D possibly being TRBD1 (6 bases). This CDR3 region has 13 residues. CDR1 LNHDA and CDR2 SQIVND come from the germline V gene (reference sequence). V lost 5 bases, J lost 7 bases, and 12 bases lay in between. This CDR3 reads CASSEQTGQPQHF. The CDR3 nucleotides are TGTGCCAGTAGTGAACAAACAGGGCAGCCCCAGCATTTT.

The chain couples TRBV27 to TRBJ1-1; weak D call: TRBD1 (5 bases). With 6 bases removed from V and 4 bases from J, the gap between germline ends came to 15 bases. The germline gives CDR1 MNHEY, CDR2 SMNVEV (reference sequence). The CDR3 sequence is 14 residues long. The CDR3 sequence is CASRGWGGGTEAFF. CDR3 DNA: TGTGCCAGCAGAGGGTGGGGGGGAGGCACTGAAGCTTTCTTT.

This chain's CDR3 is CAARGSNTEAFF. The CDR3 nucleotides read TGTGCCGCTAGGGGGTCGAACACTGAAGCTTTCTTT. The chain employs TRBV12-3 or TRBV12-4 and TRBJ1-1, with a tentative D call TRBD1 (6 bases). Trimming pared 11 bases from V and 1 base from J, leaving 11 bases between. The CDR3 contains 12 residues.

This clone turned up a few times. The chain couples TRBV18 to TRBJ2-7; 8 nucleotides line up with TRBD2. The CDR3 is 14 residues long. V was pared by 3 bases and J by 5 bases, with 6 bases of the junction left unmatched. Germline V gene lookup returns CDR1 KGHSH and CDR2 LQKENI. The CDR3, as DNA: TGTGCCAGCTCACCCCCCGGGGGGGTCCACGAGCAGTACTTC. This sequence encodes CASSPPGGVHEQYF.

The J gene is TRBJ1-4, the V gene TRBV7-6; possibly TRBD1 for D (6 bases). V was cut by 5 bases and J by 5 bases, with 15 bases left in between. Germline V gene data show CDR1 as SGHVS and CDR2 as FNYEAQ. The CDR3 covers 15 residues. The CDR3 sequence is CASSPSGGLNEKLFF. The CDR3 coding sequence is TGTGCCAGCAGCCCATCGGGGGGCCTCAATGAAAAACTGTTTTTT.

As DNA, the CDR3 is TGCGCCAGCAGATCGGGGGGCTTGGGTGGAAACACCATATATTTT. Residues: CASRSGGLGGNTIYF. This chain uses TRBV5-1 with TRBJ1-3, with D perhaps matching TRBD1 (6 bases). The CDR3 is 15 amino acids. Germline V lookup: CDR1 SGHRS, CDR2 YFSETQ. Trimming cost V 5 bases and J 3 bases, with 15 bases left between them.

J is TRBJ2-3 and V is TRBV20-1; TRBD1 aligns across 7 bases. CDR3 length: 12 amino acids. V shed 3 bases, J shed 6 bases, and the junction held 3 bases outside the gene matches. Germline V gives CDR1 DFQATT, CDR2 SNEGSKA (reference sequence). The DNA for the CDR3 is TGCAGTGCTAGTAAGGGGGCGGATACGCAGTATTTT. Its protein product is CSASKGADTQYF.

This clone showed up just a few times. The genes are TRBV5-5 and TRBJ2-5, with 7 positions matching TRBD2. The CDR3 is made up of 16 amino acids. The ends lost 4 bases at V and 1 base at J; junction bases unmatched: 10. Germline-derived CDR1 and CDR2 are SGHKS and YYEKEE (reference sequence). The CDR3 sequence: CASSNNPGLLQETQYF. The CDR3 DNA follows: TGTGCCAGCAGCAATAATCCGGGACTACTCCAAGAGACCCAGTACTTC.

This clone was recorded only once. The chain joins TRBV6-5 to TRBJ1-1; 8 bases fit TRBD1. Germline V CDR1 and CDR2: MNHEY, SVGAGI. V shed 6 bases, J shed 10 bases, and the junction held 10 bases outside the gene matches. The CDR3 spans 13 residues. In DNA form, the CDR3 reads TGTGCCAGCAGCACCCCTGGACAGGGCTCAGCTTTCTTT. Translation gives CASSTPGQGSAFF.

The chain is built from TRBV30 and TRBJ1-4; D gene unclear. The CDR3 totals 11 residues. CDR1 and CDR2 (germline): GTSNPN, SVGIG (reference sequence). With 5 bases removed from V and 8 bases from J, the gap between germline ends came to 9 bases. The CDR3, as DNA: TGTGCCTGGGTTACAAAAGAAAAACTGTTTTTT. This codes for CAWVTKEKLFF.

The DNA for the CDR3 is TGTGCCAGCAGTCGATTATTCGGACAGGGGGACTATGGCTACACCTTC. Protein: CASSRLFGQGDYGYTF. The chain carries TRBV28 and TRBJ1-2; 10 bases match TRBD1. The CDR3 is 16 residues long. Germline-derived CDR1 and CDR2 are MDHEN and SYDVKM. V trimming: 5 bases; J trimming: 3 bases; junction bases outside the gene matches: 9.

The CDR3 region has the DNA TGCGCCAGCAGCTTGTCCCGGACAGGGTACAATGAGCAGTTCTTC. Protein product: CASSLSRTGYNEQFF. The rearrangement joins TRBV5-1 to TRBJ2-1, with 8 bases matching TRBD1. V shed 1 base, J shed 4 bases, and the junction held 4 bases outside the gene matches. From germline, CDR1 is SGHRS and CDR2 YFSETQ. This CDR3 has 15 residues.

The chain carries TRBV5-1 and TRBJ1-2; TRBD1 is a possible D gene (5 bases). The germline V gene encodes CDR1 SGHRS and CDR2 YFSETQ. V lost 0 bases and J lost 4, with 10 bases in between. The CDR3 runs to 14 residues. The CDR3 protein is CASSLETVGYGYTF. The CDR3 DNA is TGCGCCAGCAGCTTGGAGACAGTAGGCTATGGCTACACCTTC. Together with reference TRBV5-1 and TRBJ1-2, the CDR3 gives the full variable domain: KAGVTQTPRYLIKTRGQQVTLSCSPISGHRSVSWYQQTPGQGLQFLFEYFSETQRNKGNFPGRFSGRQFSNSRSEMNVSTLELGDSALYLCASSLETVGYGYTFGSGTRLTVV.

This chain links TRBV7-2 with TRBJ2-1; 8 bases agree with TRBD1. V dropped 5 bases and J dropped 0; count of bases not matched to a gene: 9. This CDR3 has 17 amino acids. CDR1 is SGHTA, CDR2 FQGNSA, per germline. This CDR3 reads CASSQWTGITSYNEQFF. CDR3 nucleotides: TGTGCCAGCAGCCAATGGACAGGGATAACCTCCTACAATGAGCAGTTCTTC.

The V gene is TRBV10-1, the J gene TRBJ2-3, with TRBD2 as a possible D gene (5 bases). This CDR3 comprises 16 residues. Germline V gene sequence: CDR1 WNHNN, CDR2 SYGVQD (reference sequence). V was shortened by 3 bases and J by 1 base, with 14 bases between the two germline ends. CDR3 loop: CASSDKGHGGTDTQYF. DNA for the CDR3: TGCGCCAGCAGTGATAAAGGCCACGGGGGCACAGATACGCAGTATTTT.